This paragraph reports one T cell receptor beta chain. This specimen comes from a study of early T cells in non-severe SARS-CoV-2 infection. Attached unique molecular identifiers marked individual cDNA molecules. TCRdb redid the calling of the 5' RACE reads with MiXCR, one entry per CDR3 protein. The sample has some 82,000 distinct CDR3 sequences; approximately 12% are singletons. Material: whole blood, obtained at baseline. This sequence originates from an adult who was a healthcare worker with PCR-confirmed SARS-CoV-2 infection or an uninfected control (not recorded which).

DNA for the CDR3: TGTGCCAGCAGTTACAAGGGACAGTTAATCGCCAATGAGCAGTTCTTC. Amino acid sequence: CASSYKGQLIANEQFF. J is TRBJ2-1 and V is TRBV6-6, with TRBD1 matching over 7 bases. The junction had 10 bases not matched to a gene; V was cut back by 2 bases and J by 6 bases. Germline CDR1 is MNHNY and CDR2 is SVGAGI (reference sequence). The CDR3 is 16 amino acids.